This record covers a single TCR beta chain. Its antigen is unknown. This specimen belongs to a study of beta chain features in type 1 diabetes. Study conclusions and caveats: The study found moderately but significantly shorter TCRB CDR3s in all four CD4+ subsets of Type 1 diabetes patients.

Per donor, one heparinised blood draw averaged roughly 110 mL. V was clipped by 2 bases and J by 0 bases, with 11 bases between them. Germline values: CDR1 MNHNY, CDR2 SVGAGI (reference sequence). The length of the CDR3 is 16 residues. The authors reverse transcribed all of the isolated RNA, so sequencing captured expressed TCRB transcripts. There were approximately 3.5 million reads on average in the naive, central memory and regulatory T cell samples. The method was immunoSEQ multiplex PCR; TCRdb's version includes in-frame clones alone and lacks a portion of them. The profile shows 300,000 to 350,000 clones, roughly 12% of them singletons.

The chain uses TRBV6-6 and TRBJ2-1; D unclear. The TCR sequence derives from a woman under 30 with type 1 diabetes. Sequencing was performed on naive CD4+ T cells from blood. CDR3: CASSYPWRSSYNEQFF. In DNA form, the CDR3 reads TGTGCCAGCAGTTACCCCTGGCGGAGCTCCTACAATGAGCAGTTCTTC.